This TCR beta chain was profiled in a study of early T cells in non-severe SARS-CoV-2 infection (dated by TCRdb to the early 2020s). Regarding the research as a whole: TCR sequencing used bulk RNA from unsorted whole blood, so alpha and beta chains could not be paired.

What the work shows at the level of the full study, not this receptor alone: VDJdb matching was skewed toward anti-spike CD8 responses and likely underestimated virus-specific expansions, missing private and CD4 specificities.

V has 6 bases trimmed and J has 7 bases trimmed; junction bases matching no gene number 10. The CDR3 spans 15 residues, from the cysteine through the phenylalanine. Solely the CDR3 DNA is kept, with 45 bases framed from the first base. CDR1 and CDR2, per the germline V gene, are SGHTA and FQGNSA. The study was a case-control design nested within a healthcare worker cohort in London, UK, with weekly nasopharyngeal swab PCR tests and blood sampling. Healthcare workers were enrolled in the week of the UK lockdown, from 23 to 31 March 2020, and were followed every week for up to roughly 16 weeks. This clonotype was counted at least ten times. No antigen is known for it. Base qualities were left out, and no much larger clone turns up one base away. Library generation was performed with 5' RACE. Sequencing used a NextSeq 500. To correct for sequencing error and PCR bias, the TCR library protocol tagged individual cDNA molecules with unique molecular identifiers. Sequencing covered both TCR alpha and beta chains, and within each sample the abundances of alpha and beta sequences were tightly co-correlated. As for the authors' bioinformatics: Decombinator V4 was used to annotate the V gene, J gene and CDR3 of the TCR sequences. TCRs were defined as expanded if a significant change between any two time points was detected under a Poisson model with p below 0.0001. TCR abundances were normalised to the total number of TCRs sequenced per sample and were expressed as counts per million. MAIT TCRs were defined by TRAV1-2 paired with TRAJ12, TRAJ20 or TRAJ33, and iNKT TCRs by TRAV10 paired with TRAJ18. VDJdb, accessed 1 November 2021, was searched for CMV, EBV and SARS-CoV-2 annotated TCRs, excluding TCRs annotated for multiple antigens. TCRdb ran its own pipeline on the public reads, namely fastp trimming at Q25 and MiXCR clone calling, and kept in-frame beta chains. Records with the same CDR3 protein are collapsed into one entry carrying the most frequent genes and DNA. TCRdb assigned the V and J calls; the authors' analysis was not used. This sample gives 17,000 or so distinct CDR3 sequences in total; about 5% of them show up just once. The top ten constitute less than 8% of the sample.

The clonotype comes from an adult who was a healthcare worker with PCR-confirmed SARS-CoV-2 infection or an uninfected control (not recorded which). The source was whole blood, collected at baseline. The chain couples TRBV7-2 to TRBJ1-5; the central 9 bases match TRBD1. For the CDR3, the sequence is CASSLAGQGWQPQHF. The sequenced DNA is TGTGCCAGCAGTTTGGCGGGACAGGGTTGGCAGCCCCAGCATTTT.